Presented here are 29 T cell receptor beta chains from one specimen sequenced in a study of shared clonotypes between healthy human individuals. The table came from immunoSEQ multiplex PCR; TCRdb's copy has only in-frame clones and leaves some out. The table includes some 500,000 clones, roughly three quarters detected once. The specimen sequenced was PBMCs. The receptors here all came from a woman between 40 and 55 years old in good health. Some clones in this sample may be carry-over from other donors' samples.

V is TRBV27 and J is TRBJ1-2, with D perhaps TRBD1 (6 bases). V lost 2 bases to trimming and J lost 2 bases, with 15 bases between them. CDR3 length: 16 amino acids. CDR1 is MNHEY and CDR2 is SMNVEV in the germline V gene (reference sequence). CDR3 sequence: CASSLTFGDTNYGYTF. CDR3 nucleotides: TGTGCCAGCAGTTTAACCTTCGGGGACACCAACTATGGCTACACCTTC.

This clone was counted a few times. A much larger clone is a single base away; this may be a read error. Other DNA variants within this sample encode the same CDR3. The chain is built from TRBV7-3 and TRBJ2-3, with D unclear. V dropped 2 bases and J dropped 3 bases, with 3 bases sitting between them. The germline V gene encodes CDR1 SGHTA and CDR2 FQGTGA. The CDR3 spans 12 residues. The CDR3 sequence is CASSLGTDTQYF. CDR3 bases: TGTGCCAGCAGCTTAGGTACAGATACGCAGTATTTT.

This chain uses TRBV5-8 with TRBJ1-1; 10 positions match TRBD1. The CDR3 length is 15 residues. With V trimmed by 3 bases and J by 7 bases, 9 bases remained unmatched. Germline loops: CDR1 SGHTS, CDR2 YDEGEE. For the CDR3, the DNA is TGTGCCAGCAGCTGGCCAGGACAGGGGGATTTTGAAGCTTTCTTT. Translating gives CASSWPGQGDFEAFF.

This clone was counted between two and nine times. The chain employs TRBV19 and TRBJ2-7; TRBD2 matches 9 bases. The CDR3 has 15 residues. Losses at the gene ends were 4 bases for V and 3 bases for J; bases not matched to a gene: 7. The germline V gene encodes CDR1 LNHDA and CDR2 SQIVND (reference sequence). The CDR3 nucleotides read TGTGCCAGTAGTACCCCGGGACTAGCCCTCTACGAGCAGTACTTC. It yields the protein CASSTPGLALYEQYF.

About this clone: Given a far larger clone just one base away, this is likely a sequencing read error. The sample has other DNA sequences that encode this CDR3 too. The rearrangement links TRBV28 to TRBJ1-5, with a possible D match to TRBD1 (6 bases). The CDR3 is 13 residues long. Per germline, CDR1 MDHEN and CDR2 SYDVKM. V lost 6 bases, J lost 2 bases, and 8 bases lay in between. CDR3 residues: CASSRQGNQPQHF. CDR3 bases: TGTGCCAGCAGCAGACAGGGCAATCAGCCCCAGCATTTT.

This clone was seen only a few times. Distinct nucleotide sequences in the sample also encode this CDR3. V gene TRBV7-3 combines with J gene TRBJ1-1; D unclear. Germline V gene lookup returns CDR1 SGHTA and CDR2 FQGTGA. Trimming shortened V by 4 bases and J by 1 base, and 7 bases separated the two germline ends. The CDR3 covers 13 residues. CDR3 amino acids: CASSSGRNTEAFF. CDR3 bases: TGTGCCAGCAGCTCGGGTAGGAACACTGAAGCTTTCTTT.

This clone was counted a few times. The same CDR3 also results from other DNA sequences found in this sample. The chain recombines TRBV28 with TRBJ2-2; TRBD2 agrees at 8 bases. The CDR3 is 15 amino acids. Trimming cost V 6 bases and J 5 bases; bases outside gene matches: 8. Germline CDR1 and CDR2: MDHEN and SYDVKM. This CDR3 reads CASSRSGRGTGELFF. CDR3 sequence (DNA): TGTGCCAGCAGCCGGAGCGGGAGAGGGACCGGGGAGCTGTTTTTT.

The J gene is TRBJ2-2, the V gene TRBV9; 7 bases are shared with TRBD2. V lost 4 bases to trimming and J lost 0 bases; unmatched junction nucleotides: 9. Germline V gene sequence: CDR1 SGDLS, CDR2 YYNGEE. This CDR3 spans 17 amino acids. The chain's CDR3 is CASSRYSGSTNTGELFF. DNA of the CDR3: TGTGCCAGCAGCAGGTATAGCGGGTCTACGAACACCGGGGAGCTGTTTTTT.

V is TRBV7-8 and J is TRBJ2-7, with D unresolved. V was pared by 6 bases and J by 2 bases, with 11 bases between. CDR1 SGHVS and CDR2 FQNEAQ come from the germline V gene. The length of the CDR3 is 13 residues. The CDR3 coding sequence is TGTGCCAGCAGTTCTCCTCCGACCTACGAGCAGTACTTC. This sequence encodes CASSSPPTYEQYF.

The chain couples TRBV5-1 to TRBJ2-5, with 7 bases matching TRBD1. From germline, CDR1 is SGHRS and CDR2 YFSETQ. The J segment lost 5 bases and the V segment lost 4 bases, leaving 11 bases of the junction unmatched. The CDR3 consists of 15 residues. This CDR3 is CASSPDRPTSETQYF. The CDR3 DNA sequence: TGCGCCAGCAGCCCGGACAGGCCGACCTCTGAGACCCAGTACTTC.

Ten or more counts support this clone. The rearrangement links TRBV7-8 to TRBJ1-5; no clear D. This CDR3 has 14 residues. Trimming pared 4 bases from V and 0 bases from J, leaving 7 bases between. Germline values: CDR1 SGHVS, CDR2 FQNEAQ. The CDR3 protein is CASSSRYSNQPQHF. The DNA of the CDR3 is TGTGCCAGCAGCTCCAGATATAGCAATCAGCCCCAGCATTTT.

The chain links TRBV4-3 to TRBJ2-7; no definite D call. The CDR3 covers 14 residues. Between the trimmed V and J ends, which lost 2 bases and 2 bases, there was a span of 10 bases. Germline values: CDR1 LGHNA, CDR2 YSLEER. The CDR3 loop reads CASSQQDAAYEQYF. The CDR3 DNA follows: TGCGCCAGCAGCCAACAGGACGCAGCCTACGAGCAGTACTTC.

The rearrangement links TRBV11-2 to TRBJ2-7, with 13 bases aligning to TRBD2. The V and J ends lost 1 base and 3 bases, in that order; junction bases with no gene match: 6. The CDR3 spans 17 residues. Germline V gene lookup returns CDR1 SGHAT and CDR2 FQNNGV. CDR3 bases: TGTGCCAGCAGCTTAGTGATGGGACTAGCGGGAAGCTACGAGCAGTACTTC. This encodes CASSLVMGLAGSYEQYF.

The chain employs TRBV9 and TRBJ2-7, with 12 positions matching TRBD2. Germline CDR1 is SGDLS and CDR2 is YYNGEE. J lost 2 bases, V lost 4 bases, and 7 bases had no gene match. The CDR3 has 16 amino acids. The chain's CDR3 is CASSPRTSGNAYEQYF. As DNA, the CDR3 is TGTGCCAGCAGCCCCCGGACTAGCGGGAACGCCTACGAGCAGTACTTC.

The chain recombines TRBV2 with TRBJ2-7; a weak D match, TRBD1 (6 bases). The CDR3 sequence is 16 residues long. Trimming took off 2 bases at V and 5 bases at J, with 19 bases between the two ends. The germline CDR1 and CDR2 sequences are SNHLY and FYNNEI. As DNA, the CDR3 is TGTGCCAGCAGTGAACTCAGGGCAGGGGAAAGGGACGAGCAGTACTTC. It is translated as CASSELRAGERDEQYF. Full variable domain (rest looked up from reference TRBV2 and TRBJ2-7): EPEVTQTPSHQVTQMGQEVILRCVPISNHLYFYWYRQILGQKVEFLVSFYNNEISEKSEIFDDQFSVERPDGSNFTLKIRSTKLEDSAMYFCASSELRAGERDEQYFGPGTRLTVT.

The chain employs TRBV7-6 and TRBJ1-5; no clear D. Germline V gives CDR1 SGHVS, CDR2 FNYEAQ. This CDR3 contains 14 residues. V was shortened by 1 base and J by 6 bases, with 10 bases between the two germline ends. As DNA, the CDR3 is TGTGCCAGCAGCTTAGTGGCCCAAGGTCAGCCCCAGCATTTT. This codes for CASSLVAQGQPQHF. The entire variable domain, with the rest obtained from reference TRBV7-6 and TRBJ1-5, is as follows: GAGVSQSPRYKVTKRGQDVALRCDPISGHVSLYWYRQALGQGPEFLTYFNYEAQQDKSGLPNDRFSAERPEGSISTLTIQRTEQRDSAMYRCASSLVAQGQPQHFGDGTRLSIL.

About this clone: This likely came from a read error, as a far larger clone is one base away. The rearrangement joins TRBV30 to TRBJ2-5; no clear D. The CDR3 extends over 12 amino acids. Germline assignment: CDR1 GTSNPN and CDR2 SVGIG (reference sequence). Trimming cost V 7 bases and J 12 bases, with 21 bases left between them. DNA for the CDR3: TGTGCCTTCACCGCCGCCGGCTACGAGAAGTACTTC. Its translation is CAFTAAGYEKYF.

As for this clone: At the DNA level, this CDR3 is encoded by other sequences in the same sample as well. This chain joins TRBV6-1 and TRBJ2-3, with 8 bases aligning to TRBD2. Trimming took 3 bases from V and 3 from J; bases not matched to a gene: 2. The CDR3 is 14 residues long. Germline CDR1 is MNHNS and CDR2 is SASEGT. CDR3 DNA sequence: TGTGCCAGCAGTGAGGCTAGCGGGACAGATACGCAGTATTTT. Translating it yields CASSEASGTDTQYF.

The rearrangement uses TRBV11-2 and TRBJ2-4, with a tentative D call TRBD1 (6 bases). The germline V gene has CDR1 SGHAT and CDR2 FQNNGV. Trimming took off 4 bases at V and 8 bases at J, with 12 bases between the two ends. The CDR3 is made up of 13 amino acids. CDR3 DNA sequence: TGTGCCAGCAGCTCAGACAGGCGTCACATTCAGTACTTC. As protein: CASSSDRRHIQYF.

The chain has TRBV28 and TRBJ2-7; D remains unclear. Germline-derived CDR1 and CDR2 are MDHEN and SYDVKM. V dropped 5 bases and J dropped 2 bases, with 13 bases sitting between them. This CDR3 spans 14 amino acids. The CDR3 protein is CASSLAIEAYEQYF. CDR3 in DNA: TGTGCCAGCAGTCTTGCGATAGAGGCCTACGAGCAGTACTTC.

Many counts were recorded for this clone. The same CDR3 is also encoded by other DNA sequences in this sample. The chain uses TRBV7-2 and TRBJ2-3; 8 nucleotides line up with TRBD1. Germline lookup yields CDR1 SGHTA and CDR2 FQGNSA. J lost 5 bases, V lost 6 bases, and 7 bases had no gene match. CDR3 length: 14 residues. The CDR3 reads CASRSGQGEDTQYF. CDR3 in DNA: TGTGCCAGCAGATCAGGACAGGGTGAAGATACGCAGTATTTT.

The chain links TRBV5-4 to TRBJ2-7, with D unclear. V lost 0 bases and J lost 3, with 10 bases in between. This CDR3 is built from 14 residues. From germline, CDR1 is SGHNT and CDR2 YYREEE (reference sequence). Written as DNA, the CDR3 is TGTGCCAGCAGCTTGGGGCAGGCTAGCTACGAGCAGTACTTC. Encoded protein: CASSLGQASYEQYF. Full variable domain (rest looked up from reference TRBV5-4 and TRBJ2-7): ETGVTQSPTHLIKTRGQQVTLRCSSQSGHNTVSWYQQALGQGPQFIFQYYREEENGRGNFPPRFSGLQFPNYSSELNVNALELDDSALYLCASSLGQASYEQYFGPGTRLTVT.

With regard to this clone: Only one base separates this from a far larger clonotype, so it likely reflects a read error. This sample also contains other DNA sequences that code for the same CDR3. V and J are TRBV30 and TRBJ1-5; 7 bases line up with TRBD1. The CDR3 extends over 13 amino acids. The germline gives CDR1 GTSNPN, CDR2 SVGIG (reference sequence). DNA of the CDR3: TGTGCTTGGTCCACAGGGGCCGATCAGCCCCAGCATTTT. It encodes CAWSTGADQPQHF.

The chain employs TRBV27 and TRBJ2-3, with D possibly TRBD1 on 5 matching bases. Germline V gene data show CDR1 as MNHEY and CDR2 as SMNVEV (reference sequence). This CDR3 region has 15 residues. The germline V and J ends were trimmed by 2 bases and 6 bases, with 15 bases remaining between them. CDR3 sequence reads: CASSLRAGLLDTQYF. The CDR3 coding sequence is TGTGCCAGCAGTTTAAGGGCAGGGCTCTTGGATACGCAGTATTTT.

The rearrangement links TRBV18 to TRBJ2-1; TRBD2 is a possible D gene (6 bases). Germline values: CDR1 KGHSH, CDR2 LQKENI. The CDR3 has 13 residues. V lost 0 bases to trimming and J lost 9 bases, with 9 bases between them. CDR3 sequence reads: CASSPPGTLEQFF. For the CDR3, the DNA is TGTGCCAGCTCACCACCCGGGACTCTTGAGCAGTTCTTC.

For this clone: One base separates it from a far larger clone, so it is likely a read error. Within the sample, other DNA sequences also encode this same CDR3. The chain joins TRBV6-5 to TRBJ1-1; D ambiguous. This CDR3 region has 14 residues. Per germline, CDR1 MNHEY and CDR2 SVGAGI. The CDR3 sequence is CASSYSISYTEAFF. CDR3 nucleotide sequence: TGTGCCAGCAGCTACTCGATCTCATACACTGAAGCTTTCTTT.

The V gene is TRBV25-1, the J gene TRBJ2-5; D remains unclear. The CDR3 runs to 11 residues. Germline V gene data show CDR1 as MGHDK and CDR2 as SYGVNS. Trimming removed 6 bases from V and 0 bases from J, with 2 bases in between. The CDR3 nucleotides are TGTGCCAGCAGGAACCAAGAGACCCAGTACTTC. The encoded protein is CASRNQETQYF.

This chain links TRBV6-4 with TRBJ2-6; D remains unclear. The CDR3 is made up of 15 amino acids. The V end was cut by 2 bases, the J end by 3 bases, with 8 bases between. Germline CDR1 MRHNA, CDR2 SNTAGT. The CDR3 DNA reads TGTGCCAGCAGTGACGGCAGCCGTGGGGCCAACGTCCTGACTTTC. This gives the protein CASSDGSRGANVLTF.

Concerning this clone: This sequence may be a read error, since a much larger clone differs from it by one base. The chain is built from TRBV6-1 and TRBJ1-5, with D possibly being TRBD1 (5 bases). This CDR3 has 14 residues. Germline values: CDR1 MNHNS, CDR2 SASEGT. The CDR3 region has the DNA TGTGCCAGCAGTGAACAAGGGGAAAATCAGCCCCAGCGTTTT. Residues: CASSEQGENQPQRF.